The 10 T cell receptor beta chains below all came from one sample that was sequenced in a study of early T cells in non-severe SARS-CoV-2 infection. TCRdb fed the 5' RACE reads into MiXCR, producing one record per CDR3 protein. Of just over 60,000 distinct CDR3 sequences listed, approximately 9% are singletons. Sequenced material: whole blood. The source is an adult who was a healthcare worker with PCR-confirmed SARS-CoV-2 infection or an uninfected control (not recorded which).

This clonotype appeared many times. This chain links TRBV7-3 with TRBJ2-2, with a tentative D call TRBD2 (5 bases). The CDR3 is 13 amino acids. Germline V lookup: CDR1 SGHTA, CDR2 FQGTGA. The V and J ends lost 2 bases and 6 bases respectively, with 7 bases between them. Here the CDR3 DNA reads TGTGCCAGCAGCTTATCTAGCCCCGGGGAGCTGTTTTTT. Its protein is CASSLSSPGELFF.

This clonotype was seen more than once but under ten times. This CDR3 is CSVADSYSGNTIYF. The DNA for the CDR3 is TGCAGCGTTGCGGACAGCTACTCTGGAAACACCATATATTTT. This chain links TRBV29-1 with TRBJ1-3; D is possibly TRBD1 (6 bases). The ends were cut back, 4 bases at V and 0 bases at J, with 10 bases in the middle. The CDR3 sequence is 14 residues long. The germline CDR1 and CDR2 sequences are SQVTM and ANQGSEA. The full variable domain, completed using reference TRBV29-1 and TRBJ1-3, is SAVISQKPSRDICQRGTSLTIQCQVDSQVTMMFWYRQQPGQSLTLIATANQGSEATYESGFVIDKFPISRPNLTFSTLTVSNMSPEDSSIYLCSVADSYSGNTIYFGEGSWLTVV.

The V and J genes are TRBV3-1 and TRBJ1-2; D is ambiguous. Germline V lookup: CDR1 LGHDT, CDR2 YNNKEL (reference sequence). The CDR3 loop spans 12 amino acids. V shed 3 bases and J shed 8 bases, with 10 bases lying between them. Written as DNA, the CDR3 is TGTGCCAGCAGCCAGGGTCTGTGGGGCTACACCTTC. The encoded protein is CASSQGLWGYTF.

This clonotype was counted ten times or more. The chain uses TRBV5-1 and TRBJ2-3; D is ambiguous. V dropped 4 bases and J dropped 1 base, with 4 bases sitting between them. The CDR3 is 12 amino acids. Germline V gene data show CDR1 as SGHRS and CDR2 as YFSETQ. In nucleotides, the CDR3 is TGCGCCAGCAGCGGAGGCACAGATACGCAGTATTTT. Protein: CASSGGTDTQYF.

The CDR3: CASSYLAGGEKLFF. The DNA for the CDR3 is TGTGCCAGCAGCTACCTAGCCGGGGGAGAAAAACTGTTTTTT. The chain links TRBV7-9 to TRBJ1-4; tentatively, D is TRBD1 (5 bases). The CDR3 loop spans 14 amino acids. Between the trimmed V and J ends, which lost 4 bases and 8 bases, there was a span of 14 bases. CDR1 is SEHNR and CDR2 is FQNEAQ in the germline V gene (reference sequence).

This clonotype was seen only a few times. The rearrangement uses TRBV28 and TRBJ2-3; D unclear. This CDR3 spans 13 amino acids. Per the germline V gene, CDR1 is MDHEN and CDR2 is SYDVKM. Trimming stripped 2 bases from V and 4 bases from J, with 7 bases between. DNA of the CDR3: TGTGCCAGCAGTTTACCCCCCGCAGATACGCAGTATTTT. It codes for CASSLPPADTQYF.

This clonotype occurred many times. The chain joins TRBV19 to TRBJ2-5, with D tentatively TRBD2 (5 bases). Per germline, CDR1 LNHDA and CDR2 SQIVND (reference sequence). The CDR3 spans 15 residues. Deletions cut 3 bases from V and 5 bases from J, with 16 bases between. This CDR3 reads CASSMERAQAETQYF. In nucleotides, the CDR3 is TGTGCCAGTAGTATGGAGAGGGCTCAAGCGGAGACCCAGTACTTC.

This clonotype has a count of ten or more. The chain carries TRBV11-2 and TRBJ2-1; 12 bases map to TRBD1. Germline CDR1 reads SGHAT; CDR2 reads FQNNGV. The CDR3 spans 15 residues. V dropped 4 bases and J dropped 7; count of bases not matched to a gene: 5. DNA of the CDR3: TGTGCCAGCAGCTCCCGGGGACAGGGGGCTAATGAGCAGTTCTTC. Translated: CASSSRGQGANEQFF.

J is TRBJ2-2 and V is TRBV11-2, with D perhaps TRBD1 (6 bases). V lost 1 base to trimming and J lost 7 bases, with 16 bases between them. This CDR3 is built from 16 residues. In germline, CDR1 is SGHAT, CDR2 FQNNGV. The CDR3, as DNA: TGTGCCAGCAGCTTAGTAGTCCAGGGGTTCTTCGGGGAGCTGTTTTTT. This gives the protein CASSLVVQGFFGELFF.

CDR3 in amino acids: CASKYLGTSYEQYV. CDR3 DNA sequence: TGTGCCAGCAAATACCTAGGTACCTCCTACGAGCAGTACGTC. The rearrangement uses TRBV21-1 and TRBJ2-7. TRBV21-1 is a pseudogene. The CDR3 runs to 14 residues.